These T cell receptor beta chains were read from a single sample in a study of blood T cells in healthy people across ages. TCRdb re-derived calls from the 5' RACE reads in MiXCR, one entry per CDR3 protein. The sample lists some 750,000 distinct CDR3 sequences, about a fifth occurring once. Source material: blood. The receptor source for this set is a man between 65 and 85 years old in good health. Each CDR3 is given with its conserved first and last residue. Fields, in order: CDR3 DNA, CDR3 protein, J gene, clone size, V gene, D gene. A D gene is named only where the DNA matches it firmly. The size entry is marked missing in some rows and otherwise reads once, few, many or a size class.

CDR3 DNA: TGCAGTGCTATCCGACAGGGCAGGATCGGACGGACTGAAGCTTTCTTT; CDR3 protein: CSAIRQGRIGRTEAFF; J gene: TRBJ1-1; clone size: once; V gene: TRBV20-1; D gene: TRBD1
CDR3 DNA: TGCAGTGCTACGGGGACAGCCTATGGCTACACCTTC; CDR3 protein: CSATGTAYGYTF; J gene: TRBJ1-2; clone size: few; V gene: TRBV20-1; D gene: TRBD1
CDR3 DNA: TGTGCCAGCTCACCGGGTGACAACACTGAAGCTTTCTTT; CDR3 protein: CASSPGDNTEAFF; J gene: TRBJ1-1; clone size: few; V gene: TRBV18; D gene: -
CDR3 DNA: TGTGCCAGCAGCCCACCGGGCCGTGAGCAGTTCTTC; CDR3 protein: CASSPPGREQFF; J gene: TRBJ2-1; clone size: -; V gene: TRBV11-3; D gene: -
CDR3 DNA: TGCAGCGCCCGGGACGACAGGGCGAACACTGAAGCTTTCTTT; CDR3 protein: CSARDDRANTEAFF; J gene: TRBJ1-1; clone size: few; V gene: TRBV29-1; D gene: TRBD1
CDR3 DNA: TGCAGTGCTAGTGGACAGGGGGATAGAAACTATGGCTACACCTTC; CDR3 protein: CSASGQGDRNYGYTF; J gene: TRBJ1-2; clone size: -; V gene: TRBV20-1; D gene: TRBD1
CDR3 DNA: TGTGCCACCAGTCGGGACAACTATGGCTACACCTTC; CDR3 protein: CATSRDNYGYTF; J gene: TRBJ1-2; clone size: -; V gene: TRBV24-1; D gene: -
CDR3 DNA: TGCGCCAGCTTGGGACTAGCGGGAGACAATGAGCAGTTCTTC; CDR3 protein: CASLGLAGDNEQFF; J gene: TRBJ2-1; clone size: -; V gene: TRBV5-1; D gene: TRBD2
CDR3 DNA: TGTGCCAGCAGTCCAGGGTTAGCCACTGAAGCTTTCTTT; CDR3 protein: CASSPGLATEAFF; J gene: TRBJ1-1; clone size: few; V gene: TRBV3-1; D gene: -
CDR3 DNA: TGCAGTGCCCCTATACAGGGGGCTAGCGTCAATCAGCCCCAGCATTTT; CDR3 protein: CSAPIQGASVNQPQHF; J gene: TRBJ1-5; clone size: -; V gene: TRBV20-1; D gene: TRBD1
CDR3 DNA: TGTGCCAGCAGCCCCCAAAGCGGGGGGGCAGAGACCCAGTACTTC; CDR3 protein: CASSPQSGGAETQYF; J gene: TRBJ2-5; clone size: once; V gene: TRBV7-8; D gene: TRBD2
CDR3 DNA: TGTGCCAGCACTGACCCCGGGACAGATGACGGCTACACCTTC; CDR3 protein: CASTDPGTDDGYTF; J gene: TRBJ1-2; clone size: few; V gene: TRBV12-3/TRBV12-4; D gene: TRBD1
CDR3 DNA: TGCAGTGCTAGAGGCGCTAGCGGGAGACTTCAAGAGACCCAGTACTTC; CDR3 protein: CSARGASGRLQETQYF; J gene: TRBJ2-5; clone size: once; V gene: TRBV20-1; D gene: TRBD2
CDR3 DNA: TGCAGTGCTAGGTCAGCGGGCTCAGATACGCAGTATTTT; CDR3 protein: CSARSAGSDTQYF; J gene: TRBJ2-3; clone size: -; V gene: TRBV20-1; D gene: -
CDR3 DNA: TGCGCCAGCAGCCCGCGGACTAGCGGGAGTTCCGGGGAGCTGTTTTTT; CDR3 protein: CASSPRTSGSSGELFF; J gene: TRBJ2-2; clone size: few; V gene: TRBV5-1; D gene: TRBD2
CDR3 DNA: TGTGCCAGCAGCTTCAGGGCAGCTAGGGAGACCCAGTACTTC; CDR3 protein: CASSFRAARETQYF; J gene: TRBJ2-5; clone size: few; V gene: TRBV7-2; D gene: -
CDR3 DNA: TGCGCCAGCAGTCGGGATTGGCAAGAGACCCAGTACTTC; CDR3 protein: CASSRDWQETQYF; J gene: TRBJ2-5; clone size: many; V gene: TRBV5-1; D gene: -
CDR3 DNA: TGCAGTGCTAGGACAGGGGGCCCCAACACTGAAGCTTTCTTT; CDR3 protein: CSARTGGPNTEAFF; J gene: TRBJ1-1; clone size: many; V gene: TRBV20-1; D gene: TRBD1
CDR3 DNA: TGCTCCGGGGGGTTCATGAACACTGAAGCTTTCTTT; CDR3 protein: CSGGFMNTEAFF; J gene: TRBJ1-1; clone size: -; V gene: TRBV29-1; D gene: -
CDR3 DNA: TGTGCCAGCAGCCCGACCACCGGGACTAATTCACCCCTCCACTTT; CDR3 protein: CASSPTTGTNSPLHF; J gene: TRBJ1-6; clone size: -; V gene: TRBV14; D gene: -
CDR3 DNA: TGTGCCAGCAGTTACCACCGGGACAGACAAGAGACCCAGTACTTC; CDR3 protein: CASSYHRDRQETQYF; J gene: TRBJ2-5; clone size: -; V gene: TRBV6-5; D gene: TRBD1
CDR3 DNA: TGTGCCAGCAGTCGAGGGGGGGCCTTTAATGAAAAACTGTTTTTT; CDR3 protein: CASSRGGAFNEKLFF; J gene: TRBJ1-4; clone size: -; V gene: TRBV12-3/TRBV12-4; D gene: -
CDR3 DNA: TGCGCCAGCAGCTGGGCAGACACCGGGGAGCTGTTTTTT; CDR3 protein: CASSWADTGELFF; J gene: TRBJ2-2; clone size: few; V gene: TRBV5-1; D gene: -
CDR3 DNA: TGCAGTGCTCCTGATCTAGCGGGTTCCTACGAGCAGTACTTC; CDR3 protein: CSAPDLAGSYEQYF; J gene: TRBJ2-7; clone size: few; V gene: TRBV20-1; D gene: TRBD2
CDR3 DNA: TGTGCCAGCAGTTTAGCGCTGGCAGGGGGGCTCAATGAGCAGTTCTTC; CDR3 protein: CASSLALAGGLNEQFF; J gene: TRBJ2-1; clone size: -; V gene: TRBV12-3/TRBV12-4; D gene: -
CDR3 DNA: TGTGCCAGTGGGGGACAGGGGGCACGGAATTCACCCCTCCACTTT; CDR3 protein: CASGGQGARNSPLHF; J gene: TRBJ1-6; clone size: few; V gene: TRBV12-3/TRBV12-4; D gene: TRBD1
CDR3 DNA: TGTGTCGTGGAAGGCAGCTCCTACAATGAGCAGTTCTTC; CDR3 protein: CVVEGSSYNEQFF; J gene: TRBJ2-1; clone size: -; V gene: TRBV7-9; D gene: -
CDR3 DNA: TGTGCCAGCAGCCAACCTCTAGCGGGTTCGCAGTTCTTC; CDR3 protein: CASSQPLAGSQFF; J gene: TRBJ2-1; clone size: -; V gene: TRBV3-1; D gene: TRBD2
CDR3 DNA: TGCAGCGTGCTGTCTAGGCCAGGGGGCCAGGAGCAGTTCTTC; CDR3 protein: CSVLSRPGGQEQFF; J gene: TRBJ2-1; clone size: -; V gene: TRBV29-1; D gene: TRBD1
CDR3 DNA: TGTGCCAGCAGCGCCCGTTCCGGGACTACCACAGATACGCAGTATTTT; CDR3 protein: CASSARSGTTTDTQYF; J gene: TRBJ2-3; clone size: -; V gene: TRBV9; D gene: TRBD2
CDR3 DNA: TGTGCCAGCAGCACGCGGAGTCTAGCCACCGGGGAGCTGTTTTTT; CDR3 protein: CASSTRSLATGELFF; J gene: TRBJ2-2; clone size: -; V gene: TRBV7-2; D gene: -
CDR3 DNA: TGTGCCAGCTCAGCCGCGAACACCGGGGAGCTGTTTTTT; CDR3 protein: CASSAANTGELFF; J gene: TRBJ2-2; clone size: -; V gene: TRBV18; D gene: -
CDR3 DNA: TGTGCCAGCAGCTCGACCACAACAGGGGACGAGCAGTACTTC; CDR3 protein: CASSSTTTGDEQYF; J gene: TRBJ2-7; clone size: once; V gene: TRBV7-9; D gene: TRBD1
CDR3 DNA: TGCGCCAGCAGCCGGACCGACCGACTAGGTACCGGGGAGCTGTTTTTT; CDR3 protein: CASSRTDRLGTGELFF; J gene: TRBJ2-2; clone size: -; V gene: TRBV5-1; D gene: -
CDR3 DNA: TGCAGTGCTAGAGATCCAGTAGGTTCAGCAGATACGCAGTATTTT; CDR3 protein: CSARDPVGSADTQYF; J gene: TRBJ2-3; clone size: -; V gene: TRBV20-1; D gene: -
CDR3 DNA: TGTGCCAGCAATGGGGACAGCTCCTACAATGAGCAGTTCTTC; CDR3 protein: CASNGDSSYNEQFF; J gene: TRBJ2-1; clone size: -; V gene: TRBV2; D gene: TRBD1
CDR3 DNA: TGTGCCAGCAGCTTAAGCTTCGAGGCAGGGTATTACGAGCAGTACTTC; CDR3 protein: CASSLSFEAGYYEQYF; J gene: TRBJ2-7; clone size: many; V gene: TRBV7-2; D gene: -
CDR3 DNA: TGTGCCATAAGAAAACCGGGACAGGGGGCAGAGACCCAGTACTTC; CDR3 protein: CAIRKPGQGAETQYF; J gene: TRBJ2-5; clone size: -; V gene: TRBV10-3; D gene: TRBD1
CDR3 DNA: TGTGCCAGCCGCCATGGACAGAGGACTCAGCCCCAGCATTTT; CDR3 protein: CASRHGQRTQPQHF; J gene: TRBJ1-5; clone size: few; V gene: TRBV28; D gene: -
CDR3 DNA: TGTGCCAGCTCACCACCGGACAGGGGGTCTTACGAGCAGTACTTC; CDR3 protein: CASSPPDRGSYEQYF; J gene: TRBJ2-7; clone size: -; V gene: TRBV18; D gene: TRBD1
CDR3 DNA: TGTGCCAGCTCACCACAGGCGGGGTACGGCGGAGCTACCTATGGCTACACCTTC; CDR3 protein: CASSPQAGYGGATYGYTF; J gene: TRBJ1-2; clone size: few; V gene: TRBV18; D gene: -
CDR3 DNA: TGCGCCAGCAACAGCGGGATAGTGACAGATACGCAGTATTTT; CDR3 protein: CASNSGIVTDTQYF; J gene: TRBJ2-3; clone size: few; V gene: TRBV5-1; D gene: TRBD2